The 26 T cell receptor beta chains below all came from one sample that was sequenced in a study of T cell responses to AZD1222 COVID-19 vaccine. The assay was immunoSEQ multiplex PCR, and TCRdb's table has in-frame clones only and misses some. The sample has about 150,000 clones, roughly 90% seen once; the top ten hold around 1.6%. Sample: peripheral blood, taken on day 0 of AZD1222 vaccination. These receptors all stem from an adult in good health.

The chain has TRBV7-2 and TRBJ1-6; maybe TRBD1 (6 bases). Germline V lookup: CDR1 SGHTA, CDR2 FQGNSA. Trimming removed 3 bases from V and 7 bases from J, with 13 bases in between. The length of the CDR3 is 15 residues. The CDR3: CASSFFRDTNSPLHF. In nucleotides, the CDR3 is TGTGCCAGCAGCTTTTTCCGGGACACCAATTCACCCCTCCACTTT. The complete variable domain, with remaining parts taken from reference TRBV7-2 and TRBJ1-6, reads GAGVSQSPSNKVTEKGKDVELRCDPISGHTALYWYRQSLGQGLEFLIYFQGNSAPDKSGLPSDRFSAERTGGSVSTLTIQRTQQEDSAVYLCASSFFRDTNSPLHFGNGTRLTVT.

The J gene is TRBJ1-4, the V gene TRBV18; D gene unclear. Per the germline V gene, CDR1 is KGHSH and CDR2 is LQKENI. This CDR3 has 14 amino acids. V lost 2 bases to trimming and J lost 0 bases, with 4 bases between them. As DNA, the CDR3 is TGTGCCAGCTCACCAGGGGCAACTAATGAAAAACTGTTTTTT. Its translation is CASSPGATNEKLFF.

This chain connects TRBV4-1 to TRBJ1-2, with 10 bases identical to TRBD1. V gave up 0 bases and J gave up 2 bases; unmatched junction bases: 6. The CDR3 extends over 17 amino acids. From germline, CDR1 is MGHRA and CDR2 YSYEKL. The CDR3 region has the DNA TGCGCCAGCAGCCAAGATAGTGGACAGGGGGAGAACTATGGCTACACCTTC. It is translated as CASSQDSGQGENYGYTF.

The chain employs TRBV30 and TRBJ2-7, with 12 bases that match TRBD1. The CDR3 runs to 13 residues. CDR1 GTSNPN and CDR2 SVGIG come from the germline V gene (reference sequence). The ends lost 5 bases at V and 3 bases at J; junction bases unmatched: 2. DNA for the CDR3: TGTGCCTGGGGGACAGGGGGCAGCTACGAGCAGTACTTC. Amino acids: CAWGTGGSYEQYF.

This sequence joins TRBV7-2 and TRBJ1-1, with no clear D. Germline V lookup: CDR1 SGHTA, CDR2 FQGNSA. The CDR3 has 14 amino acids. V lost 3 bases and J lost 1, with 9 bases in between. The CDR3 coding sequence is TGTGCCAGCAGCTTCGCCCGAGGGAACACTGAAGCTTTCTTT. It codes for CASSFARGNTEAFF. Supplemented by reference TRBV7-2 and TRBJ1-1, the full variable domain reads GAGVSQSPSNKVTEKGKDVELRCDPISGHTALYWYRQSLGQGLEFLIYFQGNSAPDKSGLPSDRFSAERTGGSVSTLTIQRTQQEDSAVYLCASSFARGNTEAFFGQGTRLTVV.

J is TRBJ2-5 and V is TRBV7-3, with no clear D. The CDR3 runs to 13 residues. V lost 1 base to trimming and J lost 6 bases, with 9 bases between them. Per germline, CDR1 SGHTA and CDR2 FQGTGA. CDR3 DNA sequence: TGTGCCAGCAGCTTAAGTTGGGAAAAGACCCAGTACTTC. It specifies CASSLSWEKTQYF.

The gene calls are TRBV11-2 and TRBJ1-1; 10 positions match TRBD1. The germline gives CDR1 SGHAT, CDR2 FQNNGV. This CDR3 has 15 residues. Unmatched junction bases numbered 8, after V lost 5 bases and J lost 5 bases. The CDR3 DNA sequence: TGTGCCAGCAGCCTTAGACAGGGGGCGAGGACTGAAGCTTTCTTT. Its translation: CASSLRQGARTEAFF. Looking up the rest from reference TRBV11-2 and TRBJ1-1 gives the full variable domain: EAGVAQSPRYKIIEKRQSVAFWCNPISGHATLYWYQQILGQGPKLLIQFQNNGVVDDSQLPKDRFSAERLKGVDSTLKIQPAKLEDSAVYLCASSLRQGARTEAFFGQGTRLTVV.

The J gene is TRBJ2-3, the V gene TRBV5-4, with unresolved D. The CDR3 has 15 amino acids. V was trimmed by 0 bases and J by 6 bases, leaving 14 bases between them. Per the germline V gene, CDR1 is SGHNT and CDR2 is YYREEE (reference sequence). The chain's CDR3 is CASSLEVSTGDTQYF. The DNA for the CDR3 is TGTGCCAGCAGCTTGGAAGTTTCGACTGGGGATACGCAGTATTTT.

This clone was seen just once. V and J are TRBV24-1 and TRBJ2-3, with 11 positions matching TRBD1. The CDR3 is made up of 16 amino acids. With V trimmed by 4 bases and J by 4 bases, 6 bases remained unmatched. Germline V lookup: CDR1 KGHDR, CDR2 SFDVKD. Written as DNA, the CDR3 is TGTGCCACCAGTGACCCCGGGACAGGGGGAGCAGATACGCAGTATTTT. This sequence encodes CATSDPGTGGADTQYF.

The chain is built from TRBV23-1 and TRBJ1-5; D uncertain. TRBV23-1 is annotated as an ORF whose role is uncertain. The CDR3 consists of 14 residues. V gave up 2 bases and J gave up 7 bases, with 12 bases separating them. CDR3 sequence reads: CASSQVPGKQPQHF. CDR3 nucleotide sequence: TGCGCCAGCAGTCAAGTACCCGGGAAACAGCCCCAGCATTTT.

The chain couples TRBV4-1 to TRBJ2-5; perhaps TRBD1 as D (6 bases). The V end was cut by 4 bases, the J end by 1 base, with 13 bases between. Germline CDR1 and CDR2: MGHRA and YSYEKL. This CDR3 has 15 amino acids. CDR3 loop: CASSPGDRPQETQYF. DNA for the CDR3: TGCGCCAGCAGCCCAGGCGACAGGCCCCAAGAGACCCAGTACTTC.

The chain employs TRBV27 and TRBJ2-1; D unclear. Between the trimmed V and J ends, which lost 3 bases and 6 bases, there was a span of 9 bases. This CDR3 is built from 13 residues. Germline V gene data show CDR1 as MNHEY and CDR2 as SMNVEV (reference sequence). For the CDR3, the DNA is TGTGCCAGCAGTTTCGCCCGGACCAATGAGCAGTTCTTC. It translates to CASSFARTNEQFF.

CDR3: CASSILGGSGNTIYF. The CDR3 nucleotides read TGTGCCAGTAGTATTCTTGGGGGCTCTGGAAACACCATATATTTT. V usage is TRBV19 and J usage is TRBJ1-3; D is perhaps TRBD1 (5 bases). Trimming left V 3 bases short and J 0 bases short, with 9 bases between. Germline assignment: CDR1 LNHDA and CDR2 SQIVND (reference sequence). The CDR3 covers 15 residues.

This sequence joins TRBV12-5 and TRBJ2-3; no clear D. Germline CDR1 reads LGHNT; CDR2 reads FRNRAP. Trimming took 3 bases from V and 5 from J, leaving 9 bases between them. The CDR3 spans 13 residues. The CDR3 here is CASGLWGIDTQYF. Here the CDR3 DNA reads TGTGCTAGTGGTTTATGGGGAATAGATACGCAGTATTTT.

This clone was seen a single time. The V and J genes are TRBV12-3 or TRBV12-4 and TRBJ2-3, with D perhaps TRBD2 (5 bases). The ends were cut back, 5 bases at V and 5 bases at J, with 11 bases in the middle. CDR3 size: 13 residues. The chain's CDR3 is CASSRFREDTQYF. Here the CDR3 DNA reads TGTGCCAGCAGTCGATTTCGGGAAGATACGCAGTATTTT.

This clone appeared a few times. This sequence joins TRBV4-1 and TRBJ2-7; D is undetermined. The ends were cut back, 1 base at V and 2 bases at J, with 12 bases in the middle. Germline V gene data show CDR1 as MGHRA and CDR2 as YSYEKL. This CDR3 has 15 residues. The CDR3 coding sequence is TGCGCCAGCAGCCAAGCCACGAGTATAACCTACGAGCAGTACTTC. Its protein product is CASSQATSITYEQYF.

The DNA for the CDR3 is TGTGCCAGCAGCCAAACTAACGAGCAGGTTGATAATTCACCCCTCCACTTT. As protein: CASSQTNEQVDNSPLHF. The V and J genes are TRBV3-1 (or the pseudogene TRBV3-2) and TRBJ1-6; no definite D call. Trimming cost V 2 bases and J 5 bases, with 16 bases left between them. Per germline, CDR1 LGHDT and CDR2 YNNKEL (reference sequence). CDR3 size: 17 residues.

The chain joins TRBV7-5 to TRBJ2-6. TRBV7-5 constitutes a pseudogene. This CDR3 spans 15 amino acids. Written as DNA, the CDR3 is TGTGCCAGAAGCGAGGCAGGTAGTGGGGCCAACGTCCTGACTTTC. Translation: CARSEAGSGANVLTF.

The V gene is TRBV6-1, the J gene TRBJ2-7, with 10 bases lining up with TRBD2. V gave up 2 bases and J gave up 2 bases; unmatched junction bases: 6. The CDR3 consists of 16 residues. The V gene's germline CDR1 is MNHNS and CDR2 SASEGT. As DNA, the CDR3 is TGTGCCAGCAGTGAAACCAGCGGGAGGGCCCCCTACGAGCAGTACTTC. It encodes CASSETSGRAPYEQYF.

The rearrangement joins TRBV6-6 to TRBJ1-2; maybe TRBD1 (5 bases). Germline loops: CDR1 MNHNY, CDR2 SVGAGI (reference sequence). V shed 5 bases and J shed 1 base, with 5 bases lying between them. The CDR3 is made up of 12 amino acids. DNA for the CDR3: TGTGCCAGCAGTGACAGTAACTATGGCTACACCTTC. Translated, it gives CASSDSNYGYTF.

The chain carries TRBV30 and TRBJ1-1; unclear D gene. V lost 4 bases to trimming and J lost 3 bases, with 12 bases between them. Germline loops: CDR1 GTSNPN, CDR2 SVGIG (reference sequence). This CDR3 spans 13 amino acids. The CDR3 region has the DNA TGTGCCTGGACGAGGGCCTGGGACACTGAAGCTTTCTTT. This sequence encodes CAWTRAWDTEAFF.

The chain carries TRBV6-1 and TRBJ2-3; 16 bases are a match to TRBD2. With 3 bases clipped from V and 4 bases from J, the junction kept 7 bases outside the gene matches. Germline V gene sequence: CDR1 MNHNS, CDR2 SASEGT. The CDR3 length is 18 residues. The DNA for the CDR3 is TGTGCCAGCAGTGAGGGACTAGCGGGGGGGCTAAGGCCAGATACGCAGTATTTT. This gives the protein CASSEGLAGGLRPDTQYF.

Here the CDR3 reads CASSSLGVQEPEQYF. CDR3 sequence (DNA): TGTGCCAGCAGCTCGCTAGGGGTCCAAGAGCCCGAGCAGTACTTC. The chain combines TRBV14 with TRBJ2-7, with TRBD1 as a possible D gene (5 bases). V was pared by 5 bases and J by 6 bases, with 20 bases between. Germline CDR1 and CDR2: SGHDN and FVKESK. This CDR3 has 15 residues. Looking up the rest from reference TRBV14 and TRBJ2-7 gives the full variable domain: EAGVTQFPSHSVIEKGQTVTLRCDPISGHDNLYWYRRVMGKEIKFLLHFVKESKQDESGMPNNRFLAERTGGTYSTLKVQPAELEDSGVYFCASSSLGVQEPEQYFGPGTRLTVT.

This sequence joins TRBV18 and TRBJ2-7; D perhaps matches TRBD1 (6 bases). V dropped 0 bases and J dropped 0 bases, with 12 bases sitting between them. The CDR3 totals 16 residues. Germline CDR1 KGHSH, CDR2 LQKENI. DNA for the CDR3: TGTGCCAGCTCACCACCAAGGGGGTCAACCTCCTACGAGCAGTACTTC. Its protein product is CASSPPRGSTSYEQYF.

The chain is built from TRBV7-8 and TRBJ1-5; D unclear. V was pared by 1 base and J by 7 bases, with 11 bases between. The germline gives CDR1 SGHVS, CDR2 FQNEAQ. The CDR3 sequence is 14 residues long. CDR3 residues: CASSLVGVRQPQHF. DNA of the CDR3: TGTGCCAGCAGCTTAGTGGGAGTCAGGCAGCCCCAGCATTTT.

The CDR3 DNA follows: TGCAGCGTTGAAGAAGTGGGCAGGGCTTCCTATGGCTACACCTTC. It encodes CSVEEVGRASYGYTF. This chain connects TRBV29-1 to TRBJ1-2; D is possibly TRBD1 (5 bases). V was trimmed by 0 bases and J by 4 bases, leaving 15 bases between them. The CDR3 runs to 15 residues. CDR1 and CDR2 (germline): SQVTM, ANQGSEA.